The sample holds one count of the clone carrying this TCR beta chain. Its antigen is still unknown. Peripheral blood came from all dose cohorts at three timepoints. The data originate from a study of OX40 agonist ivuxolimab in advanced cancers. At the level of the study: With a range of 23 to 79, age averaged approximately 55 years, and more than 75% were male. Partial response was recorded in three patients: one hepatocellular carcinoma and two cutaneous melanoma cases.

With 4 bases removed from V and 1 base from J, the gap between germline ends came to 14 bases. CDR1 is SGHDT and CDR2 is YYEEEE in the germline V gene. The CDR3 spans 15 residues. Some clones are missing from TCRdb's copy, which holds only in-frame ones; the method was immunoSEQ multiplex PCR. The data hold tens of thousands of clones, with approximately 80% observed a single time. Study-level points and caveats: Some of the nonresponding patients also showed low levels of normalized T-cell clonal expansion.

J is TRBJ1-1 and V is TRBV5-6; D possibly corresponds to TRBD1 (6 bases). The TCR was taken from an adult with an advanced solid tumor such as melanoma, head and neck, liver or kidney cancer. Sequenced here: CD4+ or CD8+ T cells sorted from blood, sampled in a trial of the OX40 agonist ivuxolimab. CDR3 residues: CASSHDRLPNTEAFF. The CDR3 nucleotides read TGTGCCAGCAGCCACGACAGGCTACCGAACACTGAAGCTTTCTTT.